This T cell receptor beta chain was retrieved from a study of read filtering for tumor transcriptome and immune sequencing. Study as a whole: Revised staging placed fewer than ten patients in R-ISS I, 15 to 20 in II, over 5 in III.

This library used roughly 400 ng RNA and molecular barcoded adaptors spanning alpha/delta and beta/gamma chains. MiXCR, applied by TCRdb to the reads, yields one record per CDR3 protein. The data show about 24,000 distinct CDR3 sequences, roughly 19% seen once. This clonotype was picked up a small number of times. The junction departs from the called germline gene at one end, perhaps through a read error. Per the germline V gene, CDR1 is SQVTM and CDR2 is ANQGSEA. The length of the CDR3 is 17 residues. The specimen sequenced was a population of CD138-negative cells sorted from bone marrow. This chain connects TRBV29-1 to TRBJ2-7; 7 bases line up with TRBD2. The receptor was isolated from a donor at least 40 years old with multiple myeloma. CDR3 amino acids: CSVEAWVYRRGTYEQYF. The CDR3 bases are TGTAGCGTTGAAGCTTGGGTGTATCGGCGGGGGACCTACGAGCAGTACTTC.